One and the same sample provided the 6 T cell receptor beta chains below, sequenced in a study of molecular identifiers for immune sequencing clone quantification. One entry per CDR3 protein, called by TCRdb with MiXCR from the PCR reads. This table has approximately 9,800 distinct CDR3 sequences, about 18% appearing once. The sample comprised naive CD8+ T cells from blood, with Jurkat cell RNA spiked in. This sample's subset: FACS-sorted CD8+CD4-CCR7+CD45RA+ naive T cells. The receptors were gathered from a human donor in good health. Some libraries in this study had Jurkat cell RNA spiked in.

This clonotype was seen only a few times. The chain employs TRBV5-1 and TRBJ2-1, with a tentative D call TRBD2 (6 bases). This CDR3 is 15 amino acids long. Per the germline V gene, CDR1 is SGHRS and CDR2 is YFSETQ. V lost 0 bases and J lost 4, with 11 bases in between. The CDR3 protein is CASSLEASAYNEQFF. Here the CDR3 DNA reads TGCGCCAGCAGCTTGGAGGCTAGCGCATACAATGAGCAGTTCTTC.

By its share, this clonotype is medium-sized. The chain employs TRBV3-1 and TRBJ1-5; a weak D match, TRBD1 (6 bases). Germline CDR1 reads LGHDT; CDR2 reads YNNKEL (reference sequence). V was cut by 1 base and J by 1 base, with 8 bases left in between. The CDR3 contains 15 residues. CDR3 protein: CASSQGTVSNQPQHF. CDR3 DNA sequence: TGTGCCAGCAGCCAAGGGACAGTAAGCAATCAGCCCCAGCATTTT.

A note on this clonotype: This sequence may be a read error, since a much larger clone differs from it by one base. V gene TRBV19 combines with J gene TRBJ1-1; perhaps TRBD1 as D (5 bases). The CDR3 loop spans 12 amino acids. Germline CDR1 LNHDA, CDR2 SQIVND (reference sequence). Here the CDR3 reads CTSSIGGTEAFF. The CDR3 DNA sequence: TGTACCAGTAGTATTGGGGGCACTGAAGCTTTCTTT.

This clonotype was detected many times. The chain recombines TRBV5-4 with TRBJ2-7; D possibly corresponds to TRBD1 (6 bases). CDR3 size: 15 residues. In germline, CDR1 is SGHNT, CDR2 YYREEE (reference sequence). V was pared by 0 bases and J by 5 bases, with 15 bases between. The CDR3 DNA is TGTGCCAGCAGCTTGGAGGGAACAGGGAGCCACGAGCAGTACTTC. As protein: CASSLEGTGSHEQYF.

This clonotype was seen repeatedly, ten times or more. The V call is TRBV5-6, the J call TRBJ1-6; D gene uncertain. The V end was cut by 1 base, the J end by 3 bases, with 14 bases between. Germline-derived CDR1 and CDR2 are SGHDT and YYEEEE. The CDR3 length is 17 residues. In DNA, the CDR3 is TGTGCCAGCAGCTTGCGGTTCAATACGGTCTATAATTCACCCCTCCACTTT. As protein: CASSLRFNTVYNSPLHF.

A note on this clonotype: A single base separates this from a much larger clone, so it may be a read error. The rearrangement uses TRBV28 and TRBJ2-7, with 8 bases matching TRBD1. Germline assignment: CDR1 MDHEN and CDR2 SYDVKM. After removal of 10 bases from V and 3 bases from J, the junction contained 8 bases not matched to a gene. This CDR3 is 13 amino acids long. CDR3 sequence (DNA): TGTGCCAACCCAAGCAGGGGGCTCTACGAGCAGTACTTC. This gives the protein CANPSRGLYEQYF.